Listed below are T cell receptor beta chains from one sample, sequenced in a study of T cells expressing NK-cell markers. TCRdb reprocessed the 5' RACE reads, keeping one entry per CDR3 protein, no DNA. In total, the table holds 500,000 to 700,000 distinct CDR3 sequences. The source material was blood T cells: a sorted CD56 or NKG2C T cell subset, CD4+ or CD8+ T cells, or bulk PBMC T cells (not recorded which). These receptors originate from a man in his late teens or twenties in good health. The CDR3 runs from the conserved cysteine through the conserved F or W.

TRBJ2-1 | TRBV27 | CASSLMWTRNEQFF
TRBJ2-5 | TRBV15 | CATSSATDTETQYF
TRBJ2-1 | TRBV7-6 | CASSLGGKVNEQFF
TRBJ2-7 | TRBV5-6 | CASPIGRSSSYEQYF
TRBJ2-2 | TRBV6-6 | CASSYPGGSELFF
TRBJ2-3 | TRBV29-1 | CSFATERRQDTQYF
TRBJ2-6 | TRBV3-1 | CASSHRSVLTF
TRBJ2-3 | TRBV7-6 | CASSNGLAGADTDTQYF
TRBJ2-3 | TRBV5-4 | CASRSAGGPADTQYF
TRBJ2-1 | TRBV27 | CASSSWTNQQFF
TRBJ1-5 | TRBV12-3/TRBV12-4 | CASSFRDTSRPQHF
TRBJ1-5 | TRBV7-9 | CASSLGDSYQPQHF
TRBJ1-2 | TRBV7-2 | CASSPDRTGLGYTF
TRBJ2-1 | TRBV20-1 | CSAEDTPAYNEQFF
TRBJ1-2 | TRBV6-1 | CASSDPGGYTF
TRBJ2-5 | TRBV7-2 | CASGPLGGSRETQYF
TRBJ2-2 | TRBV5-6 | CASSQDVGELFF
TRBJ1-5 | TRBV12-3/TRBV12-4 | CASSFGETSNQPQHF
TRBJ2-2 | TRBV5-1 | CASSLEGFSDTNTGELFF
TRBJ1-3 | TRBV12-3/TRBV12-4 | CASHRRGGNTIYF
TRBJ2-1 | TRBV5-6 | CASSSQSGRAYNEQFF
TRBJ2-2 | TRBV20-1 | CSAPRLADEELFF
TRBJ2-1 | TRBV27 | CASSLGPGLANEQFF
TRBJ2-1 | TRBV11-2 | CASSLARTGMYEQFF
TRBJ2-1 | TRBV12-5 | CASGLVAGYYNEQFF
TRBJ2-1 | TRBV6-1 | CASIGGRGWDEQFF
TRBJ1-1 | TRBV12-3/TRBV12-4 | CASSLRTANTEAFF
TRBJ1-1 | TRBV10-3 | CASTGAKNTEAFF
TRBJ2-7 | TRBV25-1 | CASKPSGNIYEQYF
TRBJ2-2 | TRBV12-3/TRBV12-4 | CASLLGSGPNTGELFF
TRBJ2-3 | TRBV7-3 | CASSPLVVQADTQYF
TRBJ2-1 | TRBV12-3/TRBV12-4 | CASSFLQNHNEQFF
TRBJ2-2 | TRBV5-5 | CASRMSGRDTGELFF
TRBJ2-7 | TRBV12-3/TRBV12-4 | CASRGDRPAYEQYF
TRBJ2-3 | TRBV20-1 | CSASAEGTQYF
TRBJ1-2 | TRBV12-3/TRBV12-4 | CASSLSQRPAGYTF
TRBJ2-3 | TRBV27 | CASSLSFRALIGQGTQYF
TRBJ1-2 | TRBV9 | CASSVSRVNLGYTF
TRBJ2-7 | TRBV4-3 | CASSLGSGRYEQYF
TRBJ2-1 | TRBV5-1 | CASSLDGTFSYNEQFF
TRBJ1-2 | TRBV4-1 | CASSQDPGQGNYGYTF
TRBJ2-7 | TRBV6-2/TRBV6-3 | CASSPVGTGSYEQYF
TRBJ2-1 | TRBV5-4 | CASTVIAGAGPNEQFF
TRBJ2-4 | TRBV7-2 | CASSLEGHRGNIQYF
TRBJ1-1 | TRBV29-1 | CSVDHMRAGGTEAFF
TRBJ2-1 | TRBV2 | CASSEALSGKVEQFF
TRBJ2-3 | TRBV12-3/TRBV12-4 | CASSLDYPQDTQYF
TRBJ2-1 | TRBV27 | CASSLTGAITPLYNEQFF
TRBJ2-7 | TRBV11-2 | CASSLVLLGASFAYEQYF
TRBJ2-1 | TRBV6-5 | CASSYFGLGGYNEQFF
TRBJ2-4 | TRBV18 | CASSPPSGGELAKNIQYF
TRBJ2-1 | TRBV6-5 | CASMGLAPYNEQFF
TRBJ1-2 | TRBV5-1 | CASSLGLPDRDYGYTF
TRBJ2-7 | TRBV9 | CASSTETGTTPLEQYF
TRBJ2-5 | TRBV20-1 | CSAGVRHQETQYF
TRBJ2-1 | TRBV3-1 | CASSHGAGGYEQFF
TRBJ2-4 | TRBV12-3/TRBV12-4 | CASSLGSGLRYF
TRBJ1-4 | TRBV20-1 | CSARAPIEEKLFF
TRBJ2-1 | TRBV5-1 | CASSSWTSGRAYNEQFF
TRBJ1-2 | TRBV20-1 | CSASYPLGGYTF